The 8 T cell receptor beta chains below were found in one sample sequenced in a study of cytomegalovirus exposure and HLA in healthy donors (dated by TCRdb to about 2017). The library was prepared using the immunoSEQ multiplex PCR assay. In TCRdb, the immuneACCESS table is reduced to in-frame sequences with V and J assigned. These tables do not hold every clone; where another copy was compared, an unresolved V gene accounts for under half, and the others remain unexplained. The sample contains tens of thousands of clones, 96% of them found a single time. The ten largest clones represent about 4.5% of the sample. Sequenced input: PBMCs. All receptors derive from a woman between 18 and 30 years old in good health and CMV-seropositive.

The J gene is TRBJ2-7, the V gene TRBV6-5; D is possibly TRBD2 (7 bases). Looked up from germline, CDR1 is MNHEY and CDR2 is SVGAGI. Between the trimmed V and J ends, which lost 0 bases and 5 bases, there was a span of 17 bases. The CDR3 covers 16 residues. The CDR3, as DNA: TGTGCCAGCAGTTACTCGAGGGGTTGGGGGGGGCACGAGCAGTACTTC. It specifies CASSYSRGWGGHEQYF.

The chain joins TRBV9 to TRBJ2-3; D might be TRBD2 (6 bases). In germline, CDR1 is SGDLS, CDR2 YYNGEE. CDR3 length: 16 residues. Trimming took 4 bases from V and 6 from J, leaving 21 bases between them. The CDR3 loop is CASSPRREKIGDTQYF. The DNA for the CDR3 is TGTGCCAGCAGCCCCCGCCGGGAGAAAATTGGGGATACGCAGTATTTT.

J is TRBJ2-7 and V is TRBV27; a weak D match, TRBD1 (5 bases). This CDR3 is 15 amino acids long. CDR1 is MNHEY, CDR2 SMNVEV, per germline (reference sequence). V was clipped by 1 base and J by 2 bases, with 12 bases between them. The CDR3 nucleotides read TGTGCCAGCAGTTTATTTCTAGGGGCCCCCTACGAGCAGTACTTC. As protein: CASSLFLGAPYEQYF.

V gene TRBV6-1 combines with J gene TRBJ2-3, with D perhaps TRBD2 (6 bases). The CDR3 spans 14 residues. Germline V lookup: CDR1 MNHNS, CDR2 SASEGT. V was pared by 7 bases and J by 4 bases, with 15 bases between. The CDR3 is CASTRGEAPDTQYF. In DNA, the CDR3 is TGTGCCAGCACCAGAGGGGAGGCCCCAGATACGCAGTATTTT.

The chain employs TRBV7-2 and TRBJ2-7; 12 positions agree with TRBD1. Germline assignment: CDR1 SGHTA and CDR2 FQGNSA. This CDR3 contains 16 residues. V shed 3 bases and J 5 bases; nucleotides not matched to a gene: 8. CDR3: CASSFEGTGGLNEQYF. DNA for the CDR3: TGTGCCAGCAGCTTTGAGGGGACAGGGGGCTTAAACGAGCAGTACTTC.

This chain links TRBV19 with TRBJ2-7; the match to TRBD2 covers 14 bases. V lost 6 bases and J lost 5; bases outside the gene matches: 12. The CDR3 runs 17 residues. CDR1 is LNHDA and CDR2 is SQIVND in the germline V gene (reference sequence). CDR3 coding DNA: TGTGCCAGTAGGACTACCGGGACTAGCGGGGGAAGGAACGAGCAGTACTTC. Translation gives CASRTTGTSGGRNEQYF.

This chain links TRBV29-1 with TRBJ1-1, with D possibly TRBD1 on 5 matching bases. The germline V gene has CDR1 SQVTM and CDR2 ANQGSEA. This CDR3 comprises 12 residues. CDR3 sequence: CASWGEKREAFF. CDR3 bases: TGCGCCTCCTGGGGGGAAAAACGAGAAGCTTTCTTT.

This rearrangement joins TRBV6-1 to TRBJ1-3; TRBD1 matches at 11 bases. Germline V gene data show CDR1 as MNHNS and CDR2 as SASEGT. This CDR3 is built from 17 residues. The trim removed 4 bases at V and 4 bases at J, leaving 9 bases unmatched. The CDR3 nucleotides read TGTGCCAGCAGTGGATCGAGGGACAGGGGGGGAGGAAACACCATATATTTT. This codes for CASSGSRDRGGGNTIYF.